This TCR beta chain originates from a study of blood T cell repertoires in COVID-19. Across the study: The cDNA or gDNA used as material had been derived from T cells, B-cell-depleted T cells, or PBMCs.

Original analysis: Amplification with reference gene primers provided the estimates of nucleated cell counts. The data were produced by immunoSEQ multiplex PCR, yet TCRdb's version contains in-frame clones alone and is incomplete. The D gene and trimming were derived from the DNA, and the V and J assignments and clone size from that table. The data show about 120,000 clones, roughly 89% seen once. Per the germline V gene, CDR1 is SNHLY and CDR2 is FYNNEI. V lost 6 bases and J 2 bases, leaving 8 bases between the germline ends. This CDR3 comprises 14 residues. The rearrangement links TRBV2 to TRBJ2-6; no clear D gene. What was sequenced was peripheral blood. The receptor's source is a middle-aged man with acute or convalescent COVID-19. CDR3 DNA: TGTGCCAGCAGAGAAACAGCTGGGGCCAACGTCCTGACTTTC. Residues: CASRETAGANVLTF. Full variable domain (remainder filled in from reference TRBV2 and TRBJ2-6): EPEVTQTPSHQVTQMGQEVILRCVPISNHLYFYWYRQILGQKVEFLVSFYNNEISEKSEIFDDQFSVERPDGSNFTLKIRSTKLEDSAMYFCASRETAGANVLTFGAGSRLTVL.